The entry below gives a single TCR beta chain sequence along with its context. The record originates from a study of patients and donors after allogeneic stem cell transplantation. V dropped 10 bases and J dropped 3 bases, with 15 bases sitting between them. Germline V CDR1 and CDR2: MNHGY, SVAAGI. The CDR3 totals 13 residues. MiXCR was run by TCRdb on the RT-PCR reads, yielding one entry per CDR3 protein. The data show 400,000 to 500,000 distinct CDR3 sequences, roughly 16% seen once. Sequenced: blood, either unsorted or a sorted T cell fraction (not recorded which). This TCR was sampled from a human donor who was either an allogeneic HSCT recipient or a stem cell or donor lymphocyte infusion donor (not recorded which). It is not recorded whose cells these are; they may come from a transplant donor. The chain combines TRBV6-9 with TRBJ1-1; no definite D call. The CDR3 nucleotides read TGTGCCACCCAGAGCCTTCTGGACACTGAAGCTTTCTTT. This gives the protein CATQSLLDTEAFF.